These T cell receptor beta chains were read from a single sample in a study of blood T cell repertoires in COVID-19. TCRdb's table, derived via immunoSEQ multiplex PCR, lists solely in-frame clones and lacks some. The table records about 410,000 clones, roughly 90% of them present only once. The sample taken for sequencing was peripheral blood. These receptors came from a woman younger than 45 with active or convalescent COVID-19. Each CDR3 is given with its conserved first and last residue. The D gene is left open where the match is weak. Part of the rows lack a size; the others show once, few, many or a class for expanded clones.

J	size	D	V	CDR3	DNA
TRBJ1-1	-	-	TRBV13	CASSPRGNTEAFF	TGTGCCAGCAGCCCCCGAGGGAACACTGAAGCTTTCTTT
TRBJ1-2	-	-	TRBV14	CASSQASGPRGYTF	TGTGCCAGCAGCCAAGCTTCAGGGCCCCGCGGCTACACCTTC
TRBJ1-3	-	-	TRBV27	CASSLTGTISSGNTIYF	TGTGCCAGCAGCCTCACCGGGACAATAAGCTCTGGAAACACCATATATTTT
TRBJ2-7	-	TRBD1	TRBV11-2	CASSLDKSGQGLYEQYF	TGTGCCAGCAGCTTAGATAAGTCGGGACAGGGGCTCTACGAGCAGTACTTC
TRBJ2-7	few	-	TRBV5-1	CASRVDSTLSYEQYF	TGCGCCAGCAGAGTAGACAGCACCTTGAGCTACGAGCAGTACTTC
TRBJ1-1	-	-	TRBV6-5	CASSYGELNTEAFF	TGTGCCAGCAGTTACGGAGAGTTGAACACTGAAGCTTTCTTT
TRBJ1-1	few	-	TRBV3-1/TRBV3-2	CASSNHRQANTEAFF	TGTGCCAGCAGCAATCACCGACAGGCAAACACTGAAGCTTTCTTT
TRBJ2-2	-	-	TRBV10-3	CAISGGFTGELFF	TGTGCCATCAGTGGCGGCTTCACCGGGGAGCTGTTTTTT
TRBJ2-2	-	TRBD2	TRBV6-6	CASSRGLAGQNTGELFF	TGTGCCAGCAGCCGAGGACTAGCGGGACAGAACACCGGGGAGCTGTTTTTT
TRBJ1-2	-	-	TRBV7-9	CASSLVSGTPVLPYGYTF	TGTGCCAGCAGCTTAGTCTCCGGGACACCAGTCCTACCCTATGGCTACACCTTC
TRBJ2-3	-	-	TRBV19	CASTMAGVTDTQYF	TGTGCCAGTACCATGGCAGGGGTCACAGATACGCAGTATTTT
TRBJ2-3	-	TRBD1	TRBV19	CASSIATGQADTQYF	TGTGCCAGTAGTATAGCGACAGGGCAGGCAGATACGCAGTATTTT
TRBJ2-2	-	TRBD2	TRBV18	CASSPGTSMAGELFF	TGTGCCAGCTCCCCCGGGACTAGCATGGCCGGGGAGCTGTTTTTT
TRBJ1-1	-	-	TRBV4-1	CASSQDTRQPLLSYTEAFF	TGCGCCAGCAGCCAAGATACGAGACAGCCACTTCTCTCCTACACTGAAGCTTTCTTT
TRBJ1-6	once	-	TRBV2	CASRSGVLGNSPLHF	TGTGCCAGCAGGTCAGGGGTGTTGGGTAATTCACCCCTCCACTTT
TRBJ2-5	-	-	TRBV30	CAWSGGGAKTQYF	TGTGCCTGGAGTGGGGGGGGCGCGAAGACCCAGTACTTC
TRBJ2-1	once	-	TRBV2	CASSEVELVEQFF	TGTGCCAGCAGTGAAGTCGAGCTTGTTGAGCAGTTCTTC
TRBJ2-7	-	-	TRBV11-2	CASSFTGEQYF	TGTGCCAGCAGCTTTACGGGCGAGCAGTACTTC
TRBJ1-6	once	TRBD1	TRBV29-1	CSVLRTGNNSPLHF	TGCAGCGTTCTCCGGACAGGGAATAATTCACCCCTCCACTTT
TRBJ1-5	-	TRBD1	TRBV10-2	CASRRAGTGENQPQHF	TGCGCCAGCAGAAGAGCGGGGACAGGGGAGAATCAGCCCCAGCATTTT
TRBJ1-1	-	TRBD1	TRBV4-1	CASSRDRANTEAFF	TGCGCCAGCAGTCGGGACAGGGCAAACACTGAAGCTTTCTTT
TRBJ1-1	-	-	TRBV27	CASGGALNTEAFF	TGTGCCAGCGGAGGGGCCCTGAACACTGAAGCTTTCTTT
TRBJ2-2	-	-	TRBV4-1	CASSQGQFDTYGELFF	TGCGCCAGCAGCCAAGGGCAATTCGATACATACGGGGAGCTGTTTTTT
TRBJ1-2	-	-	TRBV5-1	CASSFGPGLDPLGYTF	TGCGCCAGCAGCTTTGGACCAGGGTTGGATCCCCTTGGCTACACCTTC
TRBJ2-7	-	TRBD1	TRBV24-1	CATSRDSPYEQYF	TGTGCCACCAGCCGGGACAGTCCATACGAGCAGTACTTC
TRBJ2-2	-	TRBD1	TRBV6-5	CASSPRTGNTGELFF	TGTGCCAGCAGTCCACGGACAGGGAACACCGGGGAGCTGTTTTTT
TRBJ2-7	-	-	TRBV27	CASSSGANYEQYF	TGTGCCAGCAGTTCGGGAGCAAACTACGAGCAGTACTTC
TRBJ1-2	many	-	TRBV5-5	CASSLDSNYGYTF	TGTGCCAGCAGCTTGGACAGTAACTATGGCTACACCTTC
TRBJ2-3	-	-	TRBV3-1/TRBV3-2	CASSQELASSVGDTQYF	TGTGCCAGCAGCCAAGAGCTCGCTAGCAGTGTTGGGGATACGCAGTATTTT
TRBJ2-1	-	-	TRBV5-1	CASSSISGGGGNEQFF	TGCGCCAGCAGCTCCATTAGCGGAGGAGGCGGCAATGAGCAGTTCTTC
TRBJ2-2	once	-	TRBV7-6	CASSLIRSSANTGELFF	TGTGCCAGCAGCTTAATACGGAGCTCCGCGAACACCGGGGAGCTGTTTTTT
TRBJ1-1	-	-	TRBV3-1/TRBV3-2	CASSQDSRANTEAFF	TGTGCCAGCAGCCAGGACAGTAGAGCGAACACTGAAGCTTTCTTT
TRBJ2-3	-	TRBD2	TRBV19	CASTGFGGGLDTQYF	TGTGCCAGTACCGGGTTTGGGGGGGGGTTAGATACGCAGTATTTT
TRBJ2-1	-	-	TRBV3-1/TRBV3-2	CASRSRGGNEQFF	TGTGCCAGCAGGTCTAGAGGGGGCAATGAGCAGTTCTTC
TRBJ2-1	few	TRBD2	TRBV5-8	CASIASGSSYNEQFF	TGTGCCAGCATAGCTAGCGGGAGCTCCTACAATGAGCAGTTCTTC
TRBJ1-1	-	-	TRBV29-1	CSVRQGAEAFF	TGCAGCGTCCGCCAAGGGGCTGAAGCTTTCTTT
TRBJ2-7	-	TRBD1	TRBV7-9	CASSHPTGGASYEQYF	TGTGCCAGCAGCCACCCGACAGGGGGCGCGTCCTACGAGCAGTACTTC
TRBJ2-5	-	TRBD1	TRBV28	CASSLYGQGWETQYF	TGTGCCAGCAGTTTATACGGACAGGGTTGGGAGACCCAGTACTTC
TRBJ2-5	once	-	TRBV18	CASSPGDTQGMGETQYF	TGTGCCAGCTCACCCGGGGATACACAGGGAATGGGAGAGACCCAGTACTTC
TRBJ2-2	-	-	TRBV7-8	CASSLSIAGATGELFF	TGTGCCAGCAGCTTATCAATTGCGGGCGCCACCGGGGAGCTGTTTTTT
TRBJ1-4	-	TRBD1	TRBV5-1	CASSSGTGDEKLFF	TGCGCCAGCAGCTCCGGGACAGGGGATGAAAAACTGTTTTTT
TRBJ2-2	once	TRBD2	TRBV5-1	CASHPGGRASTGELFF	TGCGCCAGCCACCCCGGGGGGAGGGCCTCCACCGGGGAGCTGTTTTTT
TRBJ1-4	-	-	TRBV29-1	CSVEGGASLGLFF	TGCAGCGTTGAGGGGGGGGCCTCGTTGGGGCTGTTTTTT
TRBJ2-7	-	-	TRBV6-5	CASSPGTFSVAEQYF	TGTGCCAGCAGCCCCGGGACTTTTTCGGTAGCCGAGCAGTACTTC
TRBJ2-2	-	-	TRBV3-1/TRBV3-2	CASSQPPSWGPGELFF	TGTGCCAGCAGCCAACCGCCGTCTTGGGGGCCCGGGGAGCTGTTTTTT
TRBJ1-5	-	-	TRBV7-8	CASSPTAGSGHNQPQHF	TGTGCCAGCAGCCCGACGGCGGGGTCAGGGCACAATCAGCCCCAGCATTTT
TRBJ1-2	few	TRBD1	TRBV7-9	CASSFDQGAVGYTF	TGTGCCAGCAGCTTCGATCAGGGGGCTGTAGGCTACACCTTC
TRBJ1-4	-	-	TRBV5-1	CASSLPDRDNEKLFF	TGCGCCAGCAGCCTCCCGGACAGAGATAATGAAAAACTGTTTTTT
TRBJ1-2	-	-	TRBV6-1	CASSEQAGYGYTF	TGTGCCAGCAGTGAACAGGCAGGCTATGGCTACACCTTC
TRBJ2-5	-	TRBD1	TRBV19	CASSLSRGQGAQYF	TGTGCCAGTAGTCTCAGTCGGGGCCAGGGGGCCCAGTACTTC